This is a list of T cell receptor beta chains from one sample in a study of blood T cell repertoires in COVID-19. Generated by immunoSEQ multiplex PCR, the TCRdb table keeps only in-frame clones and is missing some. The sample yields about 70,000 clones, roughly 83% seen once. Sequenced material: peripheral blood. These receptor sequences come from a man between 25 and 39 years old with COVID-19, enrolled during active disease. Both conserved end residues are trimmed from each CDR3.

j_gene	v_gene	CDR3aa
TRBJ2-7	TRBV7-2	ASSFRQSTYEQY
TRBJ2-1	TRBV2	ASPKPSGDEQF
TRBJ2-7	TRBV2	ASTPTLYEQY
TRBJ1-2	TRBV5-4	ASSRRDRGDGYT
TRBJ1-4	TRBV28	ASRQYNEKLF
TRBJ2-7	TRBV2	ASSVAGKRYEQY
TRBJ2-1	TRBV4-1	ASSQESGIAGGIEQF
TRBJ1-1	TRBV12-3/TRBV12-4	ASSLPPYTEAF
TRBJ2-7	TRBV19	ASSIRREGRNEQY
TRBJ2-2	TRBV7-2	ASSVDRGLTGELF
TRBJ1-3	TRBV25-1	ASSETGVKGNTIY
TRBJ2-7	TRBV29-1	SVVSRGGSTYEQY
TRBJ1-1	TRBV5-1	ASSPTGLKEAEAF
TRBJ2-7	TRBV28	ASSPQTGSSYEQY
TRBJ1-5	TRBV12-1	ASSFPPRGNQPQH
TRBJ2-3	TRBV12-3/TRBV12-4	ASKTSTDTQY
TRBJ2-7	TRBV13	ASSFRTVFSYEQY
TRBJ1-1	TRBV29-1	SAGRGTEAF
TRBJ1-1	TRBV28	ASSAQWTADSTEAF
TRBJ2-3	TRBV19	ASSSRGSTDTQY
TRBJ2-7	TRBV11-2	ASSLASQGAYEQY
TRBJ1-4	TRBV18	ASSPGQAEREKLF
TRBJ1-1	TRBV10-3	AIGPGQGEATEAF
TRBJ2-1	TRBV28	ASSTRRDRGRVEQF
TRBJ1-4	TRBV19	ASSISGNEKLF
TRBJ2-7	TRBV11-2	ASSLEGFGAVTYEQY
TRBJ1-2	TRBV10-3	AITDGQSAPYT
TRBJ2-7	TRBV3-1/TRBV3-2	ASSQAGTSGYEQY
TRBJ1-3	TRBV2	ASSDRVSGNTIY
TRBJ1-1	TRBV19	AISGDTSEAF
TRBJ1-2	TRBV27	ASSPFPGGEYGYT
TRBJ2-1	TRBV11-2	ASSYLAGASGEQF
TRBJ1-1	TRBV3-1/TRBV3-2	ASSRVKGKLSEAF
TRBJ2-1	TRBV28	ASSLEAPAGTHREQF
TRBJ2-3	TRBV2	ASSVRQRESIDTQY
TRBJ2-3	TRBV28	ASSPVAGRADTQY
TRBJ1-1	TRBV3-1/TRBV3-2	ASTGGWGDEAF
TRBJ2-7	TRBV6-5	ASSYSSGGYEQY
TRBJ2-5	TRBV4-1	ASSQVPGQETQY
TRBJ2-7	TRBV9	ASSVGSAGGPSREQY